These T cell receptor beta chains were read from a single sample in a study of beta chain features in type 1 diabetes. Here immunoSEQ multiplex PCR was the method, and the copy in TCRdb shows in-frame clones only, minus some. Of about 260,000 clones listed, about 63% are singletons. The sample comprised naive CD4+ T cells from blood. These receptors were collected from a man aged 25-40 years in good health. Both conserved end residues are part of each CDR3. The D gene is left open where the match is weak. Only part of the rows carry a size: once, few, many, or a class if the clone is expanded.

d_gene	j_gene	v_gene	abundance	CDR3aa	CDR3nt
NA	TRBJ1-5	TRBV30	NA	CAWSVPRARGNQPQHF	TGTGCCTGGAGTGTACCGAGGGCCAGGGGAAATCAGCCCCAGCATTTT
NA	TRBJ2-3	TRBV6-1	few	CASTMTVADTQYF	TGTGCCAGCACCATGACAGTCGCGGATACGCAGTATTTT
NA	TRBJ2-1	TRBV30	NA	CAWTKGTNSYNEQFF	TGTGCCTGGACTAAGGGCACTAACTCCTACAATGAGCAGTTCTTC
TRBD1	TRBJ2-7	TRBV30	NA	CAWSGTGRYEQYF	TGTGCCTGGTCCGGGACAGGGAGGTACGAGCAGTACTTC
NA	TRBJ1-4	TRBV29-1	NA	CSGAGPTNEKLFF	TGCAGCGGCGCCGGGCCAACTAATGAAAAACTGTTTTTT
TRBD1	TRBJ2-1	TRBV5-1	NA	CASSLAGGLDEQFF	TGCGCCAGCAGCTTGGCAGGGGGCTTGGATGAGCAGTTCTTC
TRBD1	TRBJ2-5	TRBV29-1	few	CSVLSGGETQYF	TGCAGCGTACTATCAGGGGGTGAGACCCAGTACTTC
NA	TRBJ1-1	TRBV7-9	NA	CASSFGQTNTEAFF	TGTGCCAGCAGCTTTGGTCAGACCAACACTGAAGCTTTCTTT
TRBD1	TRBJ2-7	TRBV4-3	NA	CASSWADRVDEQYF	TGCGCCAGCAGCTGGGCCGACAGGGTCGACGAGCAGTACTTC
NA	TRBJ2-1	TRBV10-3	NA	CATSLGREQFF	TGTGCCACCAGTTTGGGACGAGAGCAGTTCTTC
NA	TRBJ2-5	TRBV10-3	NA	CAISEVAGETQYF	TGTGCCATCAGTGAAGTGGCTGGAGAGACCCAGTACTTC
NA	TRBJ2-1	TRBV2	few	CASNGQMEQFF	TGTGCCAGCAATGGACAGATGGAGCAGTTCTTC
NA	TRBJ2-5	TRBV7-2	NA	CASSLSAGETQYF	TGTGCCAGCAGCTTGAGCGCGGGAGAGACCCAGTACTTC
NA	TRBJ2-1	TRBV28	few	CASSPPFGGVSNEQFF	TGTGCCAGCAGTCCCCCCTTTGGGGGAGTTTCCAATGAGCAGTTCTTC
TRBD1	TRBJ2-2	TRBV30	NA	CAWGQGRGGELFF	TGTGCCTGGGGACAGGGCCGAGGGGGGGAGCTGTTTTTT
NA	TRBJ1-5	TRBV30	NA	CAWSGGGGQPQHF	TGTGCCTGGAGCGGGGGTGGCGGGCAGCCCCAGCATTTT
TRBD2	TRBJ2-4	TRBV15	NA	CATSRDGREGRHYQYF	TGTGCCACCAGCAGAGATGGGCGGGAGGGCCGCCATTATCAGTACTTC
TRBD1	TRBJ2-7	TRBV30	few	CAWLRDRPSYEQYF	TGTGCCTGGCTCCGGGACAGGCCCTCCTACGAGCAGTACTTC
TRBD2	TRBJ2-1	TRBV11-2	NA	CASRSLAGSYNEQFF	TGTGCCAGCAGGTCTCTAGCGGGCTCCTACAATGAGCAGTTCTTC
NA	TRBJ2-3	TRBV7-2	NA	CASSLVGAGDTQYF	TGTGCCAGCAGCTTAGTAGGGGCAGGGGATACGCAGTATTTT
NA	TRBJ1-3	TRBV15	NA	CATSRPAGNTIYF	TGTGCCACCAGCCGTCCGGCCGGAAACACCATATATTTT
TRBD1	TRBJ2-5	TRBV29-1	NA	CSVEKTGGAETQYF	TGCAGCGTTGAAAAGACAGGGGGTGCGGAGACCCAGTACTTC
NA	TRBJ1-1	TRBV7-9	NA	CASTLEGLMNTEAFF	TGTGCCAGCACCTTAGAGGGCCTCATGAACACTGAAGCTTTCTTT
TRBD1	TRBJ1-5	TRBV30	once	CAWSHLTGGRQPQHF	TGTGCCTGGAGTCACCTAACAGGGGGCAGGCAGCCCCAGCATTTT
NA	TRBJ2-5	TRBV30	few	CAWSVGGEAETQYF	TGTGCCTGGAGTGTAGGGGGGGAGGCTGAGACCCAGTACTTC
NA	TRBJ2-1	TRBV30	NA	CAWSVLSGYNEQFF	TGTGCCTGGAGTGTACTCTCCGGGTACAATGAGCAGTTCTTC
NA	TRBJ2-7	TRBV7-9	NA	CASQLAGPYEQYF	TGTGCCAGCCAGCTGGCGGGGCCCTACGAGCAGTACTTC
NA	TRBJ2-1	TRBV29-1	few	CSVNRVGEQFF	TGCAGCGTCAACAGGGTTGGTGAGCAGTTCTTC
NA	TRBJ1-1	TRBV29-1	NA	CSALGQIGTEAFF	TGCAGCGCCCTTGGACAGATTGGCACTGAAGCTTTCTTT
TRBD2	TRBJ2-6	TRBV2	NA	CASSREGGNGANVLTF	TGTGCCAGCTCCCGGGAGGGAGGTAATGGGGCCAACGTCCTGACTTTC
TRBD2	TRBJ2-5	TRBV30	few	CAWSVRGTRELRTQYF	TGTGCCTGGAGTGTACGGGGGACTAGGGAGCTGCGGACCCAGTACTTC
NA	TRBJ1-1	TRBV30	NA	CAWSVPRVRGRNTEAFF	TGTGCCTGGAGTGTACCCAGGGTTCGGGGGAGGAACACTGAAGCTTTCTTT
NA	TRBJ2-4	TRBV5-1	NA	CASSFSPGRENIQYF	TGCGCCAGCAGCTTTTCTCCAGGGCGAGAAAACATTCAGTACTTC
TRBD2	TRBJ2-5	TRBV19	NA	CASSIGRTSGEETQYF	TGTGCCAGTAGTATTGGAAGGACTAGCGGGGAAGAGACCCAGTACTTC
NA	TRBJ2-4	TRBV18	NA	CASSGPADQYF	TGTGCCAGCTCGGGCCCCGCGGATCAGTACTTC
NA	TRBJ1-5	TRBV2	NA	CASSEGDTSNQPQHF	TGTGCCAGCAGCGAAGGGGACACGAGCAATCAGCCCCAGCATTTT
NA	TRBJ2-5	TRBV21-1	NA	CASSKGRQETQYF	TGTGCCAGCAGCAAAGGAAGGCAAGAGACCCAGTACTTC
TRBD1	TRBJ2-4	TRBV29-1	few	CSVDGSGRGNIQYF	TGCAGCGTTGATGGCTCGGGCAGGGGGAACATTCAGTACTTC
NA	TRBJ2-7	TRBV14	few	CASSQAGTYEQYF	TGTGCCAGCAGCCAGGCAGGGACCTACGAGCAGTACTTC
NA	TRBJ2-1	TRBV5-1	NA	CASSLPGLNEQFF	TGCGCCAGCAGCTTACCGGGATTGAATGAGCAGTTCTTC
NA	TRBJ1-1	TRBV9	once	CASSGVPWPAANTEAFF	TGTGCCAGCAGCGGAGTCCCCTGGCCGGCAGCCAACACTGAAGCTTTCTTT
NA	TRBJ2-7	TRBV4-3	NA	CASSQVGVGREQYF	TGCGCCAGCAGCCAAGTTGGCGTAGGGCGCGAGCAGTACTTC